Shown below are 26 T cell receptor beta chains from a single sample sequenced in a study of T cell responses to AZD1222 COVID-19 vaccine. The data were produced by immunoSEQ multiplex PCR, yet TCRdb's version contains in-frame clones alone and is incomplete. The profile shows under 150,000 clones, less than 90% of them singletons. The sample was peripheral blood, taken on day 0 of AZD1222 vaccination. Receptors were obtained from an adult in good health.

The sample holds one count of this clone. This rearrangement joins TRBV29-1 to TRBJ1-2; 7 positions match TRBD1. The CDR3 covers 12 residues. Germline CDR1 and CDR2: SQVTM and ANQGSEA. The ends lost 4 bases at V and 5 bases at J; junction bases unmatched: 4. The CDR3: CSVAGTAYGYTF. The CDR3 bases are TGCAGCGTTGCAGGGACAGCTTATGGCTACACCTTC. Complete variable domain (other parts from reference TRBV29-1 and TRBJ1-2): SAVISQKPSRDICQRGTSLTIQCQVDSQVTMMFWYRQQPGQSLTLIATANQGSEATYESGFVIDKFPISRPNLTFSTLTVSNMSPEDSSIYLCSVAGTAYGYTFGSGTRLTVV.

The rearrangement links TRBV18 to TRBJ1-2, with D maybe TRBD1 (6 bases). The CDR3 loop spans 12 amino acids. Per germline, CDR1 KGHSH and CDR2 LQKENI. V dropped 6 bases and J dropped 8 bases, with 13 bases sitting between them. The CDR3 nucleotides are TGTGCCAGCTCTCGGGACAACTGGGGCTACACCTTC. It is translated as CASSRDNWGYTF.

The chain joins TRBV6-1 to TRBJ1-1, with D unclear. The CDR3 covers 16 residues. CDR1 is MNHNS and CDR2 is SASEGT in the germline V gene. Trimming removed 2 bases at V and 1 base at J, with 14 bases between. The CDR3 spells CASSEYGLSGNTEAFF. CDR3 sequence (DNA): TGTGCCAGCAGTGAATATGGGTTAAGCGGGAACACTGAAGCTTTCTTT.

CDR3 amino acids: CASSHSLSSTQYF. The CDR3 coding sequence is TGTGCCAGCAGCCATTCCCTTTCCTCTACGCAGTATTTT. The rearrangement joins TRBV3-1 (or the pseudogene TRBV3-2) to TRBJ2-3; D is ambiguous. V was shortened by 3 bases and J by 8 bases, with 12 bases between the two germline ends. This CDR3 is 13 amino acids long. Germline V gives CDR1 LGHDT, CDR2 YNNKEL (reference sequence).

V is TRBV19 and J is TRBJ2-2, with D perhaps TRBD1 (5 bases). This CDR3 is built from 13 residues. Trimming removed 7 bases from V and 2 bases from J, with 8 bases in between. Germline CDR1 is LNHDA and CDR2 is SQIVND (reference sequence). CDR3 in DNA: TGTGCCAGTAATTGGGGCAACACCGGGGAGCTGTTTTTT. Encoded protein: CASNWGNTGELFF.

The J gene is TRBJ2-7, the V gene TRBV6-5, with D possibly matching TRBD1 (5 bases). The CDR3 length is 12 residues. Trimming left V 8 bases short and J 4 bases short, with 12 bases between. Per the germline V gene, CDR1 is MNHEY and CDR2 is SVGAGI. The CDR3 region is CASGQQGYEQYF. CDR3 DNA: TGTGCCAGCGGCCAGCAGGGATACGAGCAGTACTTC.

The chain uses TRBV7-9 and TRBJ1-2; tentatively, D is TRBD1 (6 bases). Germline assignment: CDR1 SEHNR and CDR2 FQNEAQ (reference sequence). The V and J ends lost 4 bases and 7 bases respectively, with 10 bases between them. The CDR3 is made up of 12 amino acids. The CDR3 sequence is CASSYNRVGYTF. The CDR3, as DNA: TGTGCCAGCAGCTATAACAGGGTTGGCTACACCTTC.

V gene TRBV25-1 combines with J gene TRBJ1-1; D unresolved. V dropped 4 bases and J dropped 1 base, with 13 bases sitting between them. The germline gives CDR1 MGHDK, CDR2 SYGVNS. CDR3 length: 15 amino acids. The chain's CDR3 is CASSGAGLGNTEAFF. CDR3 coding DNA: TGTGCCAGCAGTGGGGCGGGCTTGGGGAACACTGAAGCTTTCTTT.

In nucleotides, the CDR3 is TGTGCCAGCAGCCAAGGGGGGACCGCCCGCAGGGCTTTCTTT. It translates to CASSQGGTARRAFF. The rearrangement joins TRBV3-1 (or the pseudogene TRBV3-2) to TRBJ1-1; a possible D gene is TRBD1 (5 bases). Germline values: CDR1 LGHDT, CDR2 YNNKEL (reference sequence). This CDR3 is built from 14 residues. V lost 1 base and J 11 bases, leaving 17 bases between the germline ends.

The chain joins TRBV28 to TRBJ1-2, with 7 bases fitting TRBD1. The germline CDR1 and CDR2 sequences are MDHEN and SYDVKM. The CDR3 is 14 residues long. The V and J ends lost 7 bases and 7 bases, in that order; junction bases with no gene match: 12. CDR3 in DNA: TGTGCCAGCACCCGGGACAGCATGATGATTGGCTACACCTTC. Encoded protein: CASTRDSMMIGYTF.

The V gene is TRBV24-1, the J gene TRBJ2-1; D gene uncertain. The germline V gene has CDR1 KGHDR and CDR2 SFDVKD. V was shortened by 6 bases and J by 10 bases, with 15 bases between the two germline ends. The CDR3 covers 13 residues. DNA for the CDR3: TGTGCCACCAGTTATTCGGCGGTCAGGGAGCAGTTCTTC. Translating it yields CATSYSAVREQFF.

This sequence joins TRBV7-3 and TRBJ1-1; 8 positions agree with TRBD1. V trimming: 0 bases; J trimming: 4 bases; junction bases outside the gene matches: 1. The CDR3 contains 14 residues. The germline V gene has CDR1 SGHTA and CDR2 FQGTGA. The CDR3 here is CASSLTGQGTEAFF. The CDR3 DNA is TGTGCCAGCAGCTTAACAGGACAGGGCACTGAAGCTTTCTTT.

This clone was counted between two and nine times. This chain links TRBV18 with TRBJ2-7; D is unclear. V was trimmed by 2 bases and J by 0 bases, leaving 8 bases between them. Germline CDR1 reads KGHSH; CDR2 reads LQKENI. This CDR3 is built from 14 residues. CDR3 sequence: CASSPRVDSYEQYF. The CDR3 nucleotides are TGTGCCAGCTCACCAAGGGTCGACTCCTACGAGCAGTACTTC.

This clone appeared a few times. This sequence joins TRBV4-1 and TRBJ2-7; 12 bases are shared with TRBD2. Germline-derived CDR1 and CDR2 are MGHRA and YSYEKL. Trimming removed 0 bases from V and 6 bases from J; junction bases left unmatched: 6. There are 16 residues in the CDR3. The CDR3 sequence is CASSQDPASGRVEQYF. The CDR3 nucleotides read TGCGCCAGCAGCCAAGATCCGGCTAGCGGGAGGGTCGAGCAGTACTTC.

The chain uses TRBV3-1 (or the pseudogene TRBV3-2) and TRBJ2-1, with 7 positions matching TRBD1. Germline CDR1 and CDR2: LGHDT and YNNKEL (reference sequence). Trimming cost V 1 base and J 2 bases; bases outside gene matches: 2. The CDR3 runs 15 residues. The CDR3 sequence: CASSQGGGPYNEQFF. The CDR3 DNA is TGTGCCAGCAGCCAAGGAGGGGGCCCCTACAATGAGCAGTTCTTC.

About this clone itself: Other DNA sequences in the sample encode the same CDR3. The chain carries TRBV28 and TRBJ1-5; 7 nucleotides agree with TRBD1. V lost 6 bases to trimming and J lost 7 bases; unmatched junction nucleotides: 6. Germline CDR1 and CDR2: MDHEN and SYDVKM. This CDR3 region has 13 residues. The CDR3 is CASSAQGRQPQHF. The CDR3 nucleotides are TGTGCCAGCAGCGCACAGGGGAGACAGCCCCAGCATTTT.

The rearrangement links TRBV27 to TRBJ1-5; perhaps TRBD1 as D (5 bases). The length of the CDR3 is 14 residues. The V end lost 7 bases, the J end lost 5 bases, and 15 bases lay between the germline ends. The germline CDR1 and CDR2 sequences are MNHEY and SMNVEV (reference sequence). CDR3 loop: CASTPAGVDQPQHF. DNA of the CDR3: TGTGCCAGCACCCCAGCGGGGGTTGATCAGCCCCAGCATTTT.

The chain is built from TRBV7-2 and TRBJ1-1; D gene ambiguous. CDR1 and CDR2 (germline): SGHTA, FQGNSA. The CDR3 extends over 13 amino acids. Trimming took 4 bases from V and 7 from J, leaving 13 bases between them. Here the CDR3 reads CASSSDLRLEAFF. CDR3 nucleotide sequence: TGTGCCAGCAGCTCGGACTTGAGGCTTGAAGCTTTCTTT.

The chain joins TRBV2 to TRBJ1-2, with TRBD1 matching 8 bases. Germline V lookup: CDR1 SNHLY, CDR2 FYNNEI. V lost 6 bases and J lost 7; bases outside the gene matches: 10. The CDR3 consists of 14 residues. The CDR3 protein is CASRVGQGHLGYTF. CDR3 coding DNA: TGTGCCAGCAGGGTAGGACAGGGTCACCTTGGCTACACCTTC. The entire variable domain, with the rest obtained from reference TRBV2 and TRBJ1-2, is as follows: EPEVTQTPSHQVTQMGQEVILRCVPISNHLYFYWYRQILGQKVEFLVSFYNNEISEKSEIFDDQFSVERPDGSNFTLKIRSTKLEDSAMYFCASRVGQGHLGYTFGSGTRLTVV.

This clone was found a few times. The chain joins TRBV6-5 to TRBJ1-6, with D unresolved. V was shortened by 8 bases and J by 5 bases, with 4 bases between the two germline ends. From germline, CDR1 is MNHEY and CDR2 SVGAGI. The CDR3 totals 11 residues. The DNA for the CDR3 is TGTGCCAGCCAGGATAATTCACCCCTCCACTTT. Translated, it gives CASQDNSPLHF.

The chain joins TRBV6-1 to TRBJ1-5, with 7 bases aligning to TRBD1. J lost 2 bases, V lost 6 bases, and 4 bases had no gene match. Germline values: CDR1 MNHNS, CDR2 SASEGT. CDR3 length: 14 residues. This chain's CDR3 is CASRYDRGNQPQHF. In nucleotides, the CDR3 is TGTGCCAGCAGATACGACAGGGGCAATCAGCCCCAGCATTTT.

CDR3 bases: TGTGCCAGCAGCTCCCGGGACTACTCCTACAATGAGCAGTTCTTC. It encodes CASSSRDYSYNEQFF. The V call is TRBV7-2, the J call TRBJ2-1; 7 positions match TRBD2. Germline values: CDR1 SGHTA, CDR2 FQGNSA. J lost 0 bases, V lost 4 bases, and 3 bases had no gene match. The CDR3 length is 15 residues. Full variable domain (outside the CDR3, taken from reference TRBV7-2 and TRBJ2-1): GAGVSQSPSNKVTEKGKDVELRCDPISGHTALYWYRQSLGQGLEFLIYFQGNSAPDKSGLPSDRFSAERTGGSVSTLTIQRTQQEDSAVYLCASSSRDYSYNEQFFGPGTRLTVL.

The CDR3 DNA sequence: TGTGCCAGCAGCAACAGGGGGCAAGCTTTCTTT. Translating it yields CASSNRGQAFF. The gene calls are TRBV3-1 (or the pseudogene TRBV3-2) and TRBJ1-1, with TRBD1 matching over 9 bases. The germline V gene has CDR1 LGHDT and CDR2 YNNKEL (reference sequence). The CDR3 loop spans 11 amino acids. Germline trimming cut 5 bases from V and 9 bases from J; bases unmatched to any gene: 1.

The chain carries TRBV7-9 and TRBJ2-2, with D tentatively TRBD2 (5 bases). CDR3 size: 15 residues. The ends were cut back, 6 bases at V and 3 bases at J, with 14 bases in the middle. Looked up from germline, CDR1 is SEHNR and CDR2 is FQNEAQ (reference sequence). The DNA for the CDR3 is TGTGCCAGCAGGGCGGGTAGGCTCGACACCGGGGAGCTGTTTTTT. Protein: CASRAGRLDTGELFF.

The CDR3 region has the DNA TGTGCCAGCAGTTTCTTAATTGAGGCTGAAGCTTTCTTT. It codes for CASSFLIEAEAFF. The chain joins TRBV12-3 or TRBV12-4 to TRBJ1-1; D is undetermined. CDR3 length: 13 residues. Trimming stripped 3 bases from V and 6 bases from J, with 11 bases between.

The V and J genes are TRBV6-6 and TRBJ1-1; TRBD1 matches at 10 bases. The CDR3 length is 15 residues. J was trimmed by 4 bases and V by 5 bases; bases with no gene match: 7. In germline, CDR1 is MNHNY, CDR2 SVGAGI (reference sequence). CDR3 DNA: TGTGCCAGCAGTGCTCCGGGACAGGGGCGCACTGAAGCTTTCTTT. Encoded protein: CASSAPGQGRTEAFF.